The 14 T cell receptor beta chains in this list originate from one sample, sequenced in a study of blood T cell repertoires in COVID-19. TCRdb's copy holds only in-frame clones and misses some; the assay was immunoSEQ multiplex PCR. The table records some 390,000 clones, 89% of them present only once. The sample taken for sequencing was peripheral blood. The receptors derive from a woman aged 40 to 49 with COVID-19, enrolled during active disease.

The rearrangement links TRBV2 to TRBJ1-2, with a tentative D call TRBD1 (5 bases). This CDR3 has 15 amino acids. Between the trimmed V and J ends, which lost 0 bases and 3 bases, there was a span of 11 bases. Per the germline V gene, CDR1 is SNHLY and CDR2 is FYNNEI. The chain's CDR3 is CASSEAPGMYYGYTF. The CDR3 DNA reads TGTGCCAGCAGTGAAGCGCCAGGGATGTACTATGGCTACACCTTC.

The V gene is TRBV28, the J gene TRBJ1-5; D perhaps matches TRBD1 (5 bases). The germline gives CDR1 MDHEN, CDR2 SYDVKM. V lost 6 bases and J 11 bases, leaving 29 bases between the germline ends. The CDR3 totals 17 residues. The CDR3 region has the DNA TGTGCCAGCAGCCGCAAAATAGGCATCTCCCGCTGGGGGGCCCAGCATTTT. Its protein product is CASSRKIGISRWGAQHF.

The chain combines TRBV5-1 with TRBJ2-2; D possibly corresponds to TRBD1 (6 bases). Trimming stripped 1 base from V and 3 bases from J, with 10 bases between. The CDR3 runs to 15 residues. CDR1 is SGHRS and CDR2 is YFSETQ in the germline V gene. The CDR3: CASSLQGSDTGELFF. CDR3 DNA: TGCGCCAGCAGCTTGCAGGGGTCGGACACCGGGGAGCTGTTTTTT.

V gene TRBV7-2 combines with J gene TRBJ2-1, with 10 bases matching TRBD2. The J segment lost 10 bases and the V segment lost 8 bases, leaving 11 bases of the junction unmatched. This CDR3 is built from 14 residues. CDR1 and CDR2 (germline): SGHTA, FQGNSA. The chain's CDR3 is CASQTSGSWLEQFF. The DNA of the CDR3 is TGTGCCAGCCAGACTAGCGGGTCTTGGTTGGAGCAGTTCTTC.

This clone was seen once. The chain couples TRBV27 to TRBJ1-6; a possible D gene is TRBD1 (5 bases). Germline V gene data show CDR1 as MNHEY and CDR2 as SMNVEV (reference sequence). The CDR3 extends over 14 amino acids. The V end lost 3 bases, the J end lost 8 bases, and 11 bases lay between the germline ends. The CDR3 DNA reads TGTGCCAGCAGTTTTGGGGGGGAGCATTCACCCCTCCACTTT. It encodes CASSFGGEHSPLHF.

This chain connects TRBV2 to TRBJ1-3; the D is unclear. CDR1 is SNHLY and CDR2 is FYNNEI in the germline V gene. This CDR3 is 14 amino acids long. With 4 bases removed from V and 0 bases from J, the gap between germline ends came to 7 bases. The CDR3 region is CASSVPSSGNTIYF. The CDR3 DNA reads as TGTGCCAGCAGTGTACCTAGCTCTGGAAACACCATATATTTT.

This clone was picked up one time. The V and J genes are TRBV19 and TRBJ2-7, with a possible D match to TRBD1 (6 bases). The ends were cut back, 5 bases at V and 3 bases at J, with 14 bases in the middle. Per germline, CDR1 LNHDA and CDR2 SQIVND (reference sequence). CDR3 size: 14 residues. CDR3 coding DNA: TGTGCCAGTAGTCGCCTAGGGGGAATCTACGAGCAGTACTTC. Amino acid sequence: CASSRLGGIYEQYF.

The gene calls are TRBV10-3 and TRBJ2-3; 7 bases agree with TRBD2. The CDR3 runs to 15 residues. CDR1 is ENHRY, CDR2 SYGVKD, per germline. With V trimmed by 10 bases and J by 7 bases, 17 bases remained unmatched. CDR3 nucleotide sequence: TGTGCCACTTATCCGGGGACGGCGGGAGTTTATACGCAGTATTTT. This encodes CATYPGTAGVYTQYF.

The rearrangement joins TRBV27 to TRBJ1-1; D may be TRBD1 (5 bases). The V and J ends lost 6 bases and 6 bases respectively, with 14 bases between them. Germline V lookup: CDR1 MNHEY, CDR2 SMNVEV (reference sequence). The CDR3 covers 13 residues. The CDR3 loop reads CASRVRGGAEAFF. The CDR3 coding sequence is TGTGCCAGCAGGGTACGGGGGGGGGCTGAAGCTTTCTTT.

In its sample, this clone was seen a few times. CDR3 in amino acids: CAWRSLSGKENEQFF. The CDR3 nucleotides are TGTGCCTGGCGCAGCCTTAGCGGCAAAGAAAATGAGCAGTTCTTC. This chain connects TRBV30 to TRBJ2-1; TRBD2 is a possible D gene (6 bases). The CDR3 length is 15 residues. The V gene's germline CDR1 is GTSNPN and CDR2 SVGIG (reference sequence). With 5 bases removed from V and 7 bases from J, the gap between germline ends came to 21 bases. The complete variable domain, with remaining parts taken from reference TRBV30 and TRBJ2-1, reads SQTIHQWPATLVQPVGSPLSLECTVEGTSNPNLYWYRQAAGRGLQLLFYSVGIGQISSEVPQNLSASRPQDRQFILSSKKLLLSDSGFYLCAWRSLSGKENEQFFGPGTRLTVL.

The gene calls are TRBV28 and TRBJ2-2, with TRBD1 matching over 9 bases. CDR3 size: 15 residues. V dropped 6 bases and J dropped 6; count of bases not matched to a gene: 8. Looked up from germline, CDR1 is MDHEN and CDR2 is SYDVKM. CDR3 sequence reads: CASRKQGARAGELFF. The CDR3 DNA reads TGTGCCAGCAGGAAACAGGGGGCTAGGGCCGGGGAGCTGTTTTTT.

This chain links TRBV4-1 with TRBJ1-3; tentative D call: TRBD1 (6 bases). The germline V gene encodes CDR1 MGHRA and CDR2 YSYEKL. Trimming stripped 3 bases from V and 2 bases from J, with 11 bases between. CDR3 length equals 15 residues. CDR3: CASSHLGAAGNTIYF. DNA for the CDR3: TGCGCCAGCAGCCACCTGGGGGCAGCTGGAAACACCATATATTTT.

The V call is TRBV7-9, the J call TRBJ1-3; 9 bases map to TRBD1. The CDR3 is 16 amino acids. Germline CDR1 SEHNR, CDR2 FQNEAQ (reference sequence). J gave up 3 bases and V 2 bases, and 5 bases lay outside the gene matches. CDR3 residues: CASSLRTGVGGNTIYF. CDR3 coding DNA: TGTGCCAGCAGCTTAAGGACAGGGGTGGGTGGAAACACCATATATTTT.

The rearrangement links TRBV4-3 to TRBJ2-7, with 7 bases identical to TRBD1. The length of the CDR3 is 15 residues. CDR1 is LGHNA and CDR2 is YSLEER in the germline V gene. With 0 bases clipped from V and 3 bases from J, the junction kept 5 bases outside the gene matches. The CDR3 DNA reads TGCGCCAGCAGCCAAGATGGGACAGATATCTACGAGCAGTACTTC. Its translation is CASSQDGTDIYEQYF.